Listed below are T cell receptor beta chains from one sample, sequenced in a study of technical replicates of blood from a handful of donors. Libraries were prepared by immunoSEQ multiplex PCR; TCRdb keeps only in-frame clonotypes and omits some of them. Of 65,000 to 75,000 clones listed, more than 75% are singletons. The specimen sequenced was PBMCs. These receptors came from a human donor in good health. Some clones in this sample may be carry-over from other donors' samples. Both conserved end residues are trimmed from each CDR3. D genes are given only for firm matches. Only part of the rows carry a size: once, few, many, or a class if the clone is expanded.

TRBD1 | NA | TRBV30 | AWSFGQGSQPQH
TRBD2 | NA | TRBV30 | AWSAGTSPDTQY
NA | few | TRBV29-1 | SVDRVNEQF
TRBD1 | NA | TRBV2 | ASRTDRDARESPLH
NA | NA | TRBV5-8 | ASSFGVHRVGTEAF
NA | NA | TRBV10-3 | AISERENTEAF
TRBD2 | NA | TRBV7-2 | ASSYLGGGSSYEQY
TRBD2 | NA | TRBV15 | ATSRGTGTSGIYNEQF
NA | NA | TRBV29-1 | SVDPIQGLKGETQY
NA | NA | TRBV10-3 | AISELRGRDEQY
TRBD1 | NA | TRBV11-1 | ASSSPDRVDTGELF
NA | NA | TRBV7-2 | ASSLSPGYEAF
TRBD1 | NA | TRBV5-5 | ASSPTGFAGPGELF
TRBD2 | NA | TRBV23-1 | ASSQNRGSGTKEQF
TRBD2 | NA | TRBV7-3 | ASSRLAGFGSNEQF
TRBD1 | NA | TRBV7-9 | ASSLYGTGVGNEQF
NA | NA | TRBV2 | ASSETGSGSPLH
NA | NA | TRBV12-5 | ASGTQSSYEQY
NA | NA | TRBV11-1 | ASSLGLGRPSPDYGYT
TRBD1 | NA | TRBV11-2 | ASTLGWDRGDQPQH
NA | NA | TRBV6-6 | ASSYVVADSEQF
TRBD1 | NA | TRBV7-3 | ASSRTGVGTDTQY
TRBD1 | NA | TRBV7-2 | ASRPGQPWGYT
TRBD1 | NA | TRBV5-5 | ASSSKGQGHSGANVLT
NA | NA | TRBV15 | ATSREPSINEQF
TRBD1 | NA | TRBV2 | ASSRTGSLYGYT
TRBD2 | NA | TRBV7-7 | ASSSMLGGGTGELF
NA | NA | TRBV7-2 | ASSLGLIYNEQF
NA | NA | TRBV2 | ASSPQVNSYNEQF
NA | few | TRBV6-4 | ASRALPGGYGYT
NA | NA | TRBV2 | ASNRETSYGYT
TRBD1 | NA | TRBV2 | ASSGTGHEQY
NA | once | TRBV11-3 | ASSLGGRSTEAF
NA | NA | TRBV30 | AWSVSGGPYEQY
NA | NA | TRBV4-3 | ASSQVGSGNSPLH
NA | NA | TRBV27 | ASSSLLGRESYEQY
NA | few | TRBV30 | AWSVTGYSNQPQH
NA | NA | TRBV5-6 | ASSLVSSGGNSEAF
NA | NA | TRBV11-3 | ASRRRANTGELF
TRBD1 | NA | TRBV28 | ASTSLRDRGPTNYGYT
NA | NA | TRBV5-4 | ASTSVGGTVTDTQY
TRBD2 | NA | TRBV7-7 | ASSPGTRGETQY
TRBD2 | NA | TRBV6-4 | ASSDSVAGGTDTQY
TRBD2 | few | TRBV10-3 | AISDTSDYEQY
NA | NA | TRBV6-6 | ASSSGLYFEAF
NA | few | TRBV6-1 | ASSEVGGGPYEQY
NA | few | TRBV5-1 | ASSPGRLDEKLF
NA | NA | TRBV5-1 | ASSLVGGLANYGYT
NA | NA | TRBV9 | ASSSTVETQY
TRBD1 | NA | TRBV19 | ASSRDTGVWTDTQY
TRBD2 | medium-sized | TRBV6-1 | ASSESIAGGLNEQF
TRBD2 | NA | TRBV11-2 | ASSSPPPVLAGYEQY
NA | NA | TRBV19 | ASSIGLLSTGELF